This T cell receptor (beta chain) was profiled in a study of resident and recirculating memory T cells in vitiligo (dated by TCRdb to about 2018). Broadly, across the study: The study took epidermis from shave biopsies of two lesional and two nonlesional sites, plus PBMCs, from each of 3 stable vitiligo patients for TCR beta sequencing. Without any cell sorting, samples were homogenized immediately before genomic DNA was extracted using the Qiagen DNeasy Blood & Tissue Kit. The goal of the human TCR beta sequencing was to check whether lesional vitiligo skin contained specific clones that differed from the clones found in nonlesional skin and blood.

Vitiligo was considered stable when no change in lesions had been observed over the previous 6 months. For classification as stable, the absence of confetti depigmentation, a clinical sign of active vitiligo, was additionally required. Patients who had been treated within the previous three months were excluded. PBMCs were isolated from heparinized blood by Ficoll density gradient centrifugation and then flash-frozen. Here V drops 7 bases and J drops 0 bases, and the junction holds 11 bases not matched to any gene. From the germline V gene (reference sequence), CDR1 is MNHEY and CDR2 is SMNVEV. Including the terminal cysteine and phenylalanine, the CDR3 comprises 17 residues. This entry keeps only the CDR3 DNA: 51 bases, framed from base 1. Concerning this clone itself: Its specific antigen is unknown. Nothing much larger sits one base from this clone, and base qualities are not available.

Overall study outcomes, separate from this receptor: Future mechanistic studies are needed so that the relative contributions of the lesion-infiltrating T cell clones and of human Trm versus Tcm pools can be evaluated. Clonality was not the same from one vitiligo lesion to another, and no unique dominant TCR clone turned up. TCR sequences were not shared across biopsy sites or across patients, which suggests that different T cell clones infiltrate different lesions, a pattern described as private specificity. By overlap and correlation analysis, no significant repertoire overlap was shown between biopsies, even within a single patient, except for each lesion compared with itself.

TCR beta chains were amplified from genomic DNA using the immunoSEQ hsTCRB kit. The immunoSEQ service ran the sequencing of the TCR beta libraries on an Illumina MiSeq instrument. Per the original workflow: The immunoSEQ Analyzer was used to analyze the repertoire data. Here the immuneACCESS table is served through TCRdb, limited to in-frame sequences with V and J called. Missing clones are a known gap in these copies; in checked studies unresolved V genes cover under half, and the rest lacks a known reason. D and trimming were read from the DNA, whereas the V and J calls and clone size are those reported in that table. The sample table lists about 76,000 clones, about 91% of them with a count of one. The ten largest clones represent approximately 4.7% of the sample.

The receptor's source is a male donor with vitiligo. This receptor chain uses TRBV27 and TRBJ2-1; 8 nucleotides in the junction match TRBD2. The sample was blood. The CDR3 sequence is CASTHRGGGSSYNEQFF. In nucleotide form, the sequence is TGTGCCAGCACCCACCGGGGGGGAGGGAGCTCCTACAATGAGCAGTTCTTC.